This is a list of T cell receptor beta chains from one sample in a study of blood T cell repertoires in COVID-19. The repertoire was sequenced with immunoSEQ multiplex PCR; TCRdb's copy has only in-frame clones and lacks some. The sample has about 180,000 clones, approximately 85% seen once; the top ten hold 9.5% to 12%. The specimen was peripheral blood. Source of these receptors: a human donor with active or convalescent COVID-19. The donor label of this sample is uncertain. Both conserved end residues are part of each CDR3. The order of the fields is D gene, clone size, V gene, J gene, CDR3 length, CDR3 protein, CDR3 DNA. The D gene is left open where the match is weak. Size is omitted from some rows. Given values are once, few, many or a class for expanded clones.

>TRBD2|.|TRBV18|TRBJ2-7|16
CASSPQTSGRGGEQYF
TGTGCCAGCTCACCTCAGACTAGCGGGAGAGGGGGCGAGCAGTACTTC
>.|.|TRBV21-1|TRBJ2-7|15
CASREPGTVAYEQYF
TGTGCCAGCAGGGAACCCGGGACTGTAGCCTACGAGCAGTACTTC
>TRBD1|.|TRBV2|TRBJ2-7|13
CASDRQGSPEQYF
TGTGCCAGCGATCGACAGGGGAGCCCCGAGCAGTACTTC
>.|.|TRBV4-1|TRBJ2-7|15
CASSPSLSSAYEQYF
TGCGCCAGCAGCCCGTCCCTATCTAGCGCCTACGAGCAGTACTTC
>.|once|TRBV7-8|TRBJ2-5|16
CASSPRGLAGVGTQYF
TGTGCCAGCAGCCCCAGGGGATTGGCGGGGGTAGGGACCCAGTACTTC
>.|.|TRBV24-1|TRBJ2-5|15
CATSDPFRGRETQYF
TGTGCCACCAGTGACCCCTTCAGGGGTCGGGAGACCCAGTACTTC
>TRBD1|.|TRBV5-5|TRBJ2-5|14
CASSPGTGKETQYF
TGTGCCAGCAGCCCCGGGACAGGGAAAGAGACCCAGTACTTC
>.|once|TRBV30|TRBJ1-4|17
CACPPRELASTNEKLFF
TGTGCCTGTCCCCCGAGGGAGTTAGCCTCAACTAATGAAAAACTGTTTTTT
>TRBD1|.|TRBV19|TRBJ1-1|14
CASSPPGTGAEAFF
TGTGCCAGTAGTCCACCAGGGACAGGCGCTGAAGCTTTCTTT
>.|.|TRBV30|TRBJ2-5|12
CAWSSSSETQYF
TGTGCCTGGAGTTCGAGTTCAGAGACCCAGTACTTC
>.|.|TRBV2|TRBJ2-1|16
CASSPEGEGSYNEQFF
TGTGCCAGCAGTCCAGAGGGGGAAGGCTCCTACAATGAGCAGTTCTTC
>TRBD1|few|TRBV3-1/TRBV3-2|TRBJ1-5|16
CASSLWRTGGDQPQHF
TGTGCCAGCAGCCTCTGGAGGACAGGGGGCGATCAGCCCCAGCATTTT
>.|.|TRBV5-4|TRBJ2-1|15
CASSLGGTLNNEQFF
TGTGCCAGCAGCTTGGGCGGGACCTTAAACAATGAGCAGTTCTTC
>.|.|TRBV15|TRBJ1-2|13
CATSRDRRDGYTF
TGTGCCACCAGCAGAGATCGACGGGATGGCTACACCTTC
>.|few|TRBV4-1|TRBJ1-4|14
CASALQARGEKLFF
TGCGCCAGCGCCCTCCAAGCCCGAGGGGAAAAACTGTTTTTT
>TRBD2|.|TRBV27|TRBJ2-7|14
CASSSSGSAYEQYF
TGTGCCAGCAGTTCTAGCGGGAGCGCCTACGAGCAGTACTTC
>.|.|TRBV5-1|TRBJ2-1|16
CASSLGSQGPAGEQFF
TGCGCCAGCAGCTTGGGATCTCAGGGGCCCGCTGGTGAGCAGTTCTTC
>.|.|TRBV6-5|TRBJ1-2|14
CASRVRGGLYGYTF
TGTGCCAGCAGAGTCCGGGGGGGATTGTATGGCTACACCTTC
>.|.|TRBV6-2/TRBV6-3|TRBJ2-7|14
CASSADEVPGEQYF
TGTGCCAGCAGTGCAGATGAGGTGCCGGGGGAGCAGTACTTC
>.|.|TRBV28|TRBJ2-5|14
CASSFFSLKETQYF
TGTGCCAGCAGTTTCTTTAGCTTAAAAGAGACCCAGTACTTC
>.|.|TRBV11-3|TRBJ2-1|16
CASSSQGAGSYNEQFF
TGTGCCAGCAGTTCCCAGGGTGCGGGGTCCTACAATGAGCAGTTCTTC
>TRBD2|.|TRBV7-2|TRBJ2-2|16
CASSQSGAGGTGELFF
TGTGCCAGCAGCCAGAGCGGGGCAGGAGGCACCGGGGAGCTGTTTTTT
>.|.|TRBV2|TRBJ1-5|14
CASSEASTNQPQHF
TGTGCCAGCAGTGAAGCCTCAACAAATCAGCCCCAGCATTTT
>TRBD2|.|TRBV2|TRBJ2-5|14
CASRTGTSVETQYF
TGTGCCAGCAGAACTGGGACTAGCGTCGAGACCCAGTACTTC
>TRBD2|.|TRBV29-1|TRBJ2-3|12
CSVGQRGVTQYF
TGCAGCGTTGGTCAGCGGGGGGTCACGCAGTATTTT
>.|.|TRBV7-2|TRBJ1-4|13
CASSLAYPEKLFF
TGTGCCAGCAGCTTAGCATATCCTGAAAAACTGTTTTTT
>TRBD2|.|TRBV29-1|TRBJ2-3|14
CSVPWGGSTDTQYF
TGCAGCGTCCCCTGGGGAGGGAGCACAGATACGCAGTATTTT
>.|once|TRBV30|TRBJ1-2|12
CACSRPGVSYTF
TGTGCCTGTTCAAGGCCGGGGGTTAGCTACACCTTC
>.|once|TRBV18|TRBJ1-1|13
CASSPLGGTEAFF
TGTGCCAGCTCCCCCCTCGGGGGGACTGAAGCTTTCTTT
>.|.|TRBV27|TRBJ1-5|14
CASSIRGFNQPQHF
TGTGCCAGCAGTATCCGGGGGTTTAATCAGCCCCAGCATTTT
>TRBD2|once|TRBV5-1|TRBJ2-1|16
CASSLPGTTVYNEQFF
TGCGCCAGCAGCTTGCCCGGGACTACGGTATACAATGAGCAGTTCTTC
>.|.|TRBV5-1|TRBJ2-1|15
CASSLVSKPYNEQFF
TGCGCCAGCAGCTTGGTCTCTAAACCCTACAATGAGCAGTTCTTC
>.|.|TRBV30|TRBJ1-6|16
CAWRLGGSSYNSPLHF
TGTGCCTGGAGGCTCGGGGGGAGCTCCTATAATTCACCCCTCCACTTT
>.|.|TRBV4-2|TRBJ1-4|13
CASSPISDGPLFF
TGTGCCAGCAGCCCAATAAGTGATGGGCCCCTGTTTTTT
>.|.|TRBV7-3|TRBJ1-2|12
CASSSGTFGYTF
TGTGCCAGCAGCTCCGGGACATTTGGCTACACCTTC
>TRBD2|.|TRBV2|TRBJ2-5|15
CASSEEGTTWETQYF
TGTGCCAGCAGTGAAGAGGGGACTACATGGGAGACCCAGTACTTC
>.|.|TRBV9|TRBJ2-2|15
CASSVGGGGTGELFF
TGTGCCAGCAGCGTAGGGGGAGGAGGGACCGGGGAGCTGTTTTTT
>TRBD1|.|TRBV20-1|TRBJ1-5|15
CSASQGGTANQPQHF
TGCAGTGCTAGTCAAGGCGGGACAGCCAATCAGCCCCAGCATTTT
>.|.|TRBV2|TRBJ2-3|12
CARGLPTDTQYF
TGTGCCAGAGGACTACCCACAGATACGCAGTATTTT
>.|few|TRBV3-1/TRBV3-2|TRBJ1-3|13
CASSMQGFFSIYF
TGTGCCAGCAGCATGCAGGGGTTCTTCTCCATATATTTT
>TRBD2|.|TRBV7-6|TRBJ2-7|17
CASSLASGEPPHREQYF
TGTGCCAGCAGCTTAGCCAGCGGGGAGCCCCCCCACCGCGAGCAGTACTTC
>.|.|TRBV7-2|TRBJ1-5|13
CASSPLRSQPQHF
TGTGCCAGCAGCCCCCTACGTTCGCAGCCCCAGCATTTT
>TRBD2|.|TRBV6-5|TRBJ2-1|15
CASTPISGGDNEQFF
TGTGCCAGCACCCCCATTAGCGGGGGGGACAATGAGCAGTTCTTC
>.|.|TRBV18|TRBJ2-3|14
CASSPPHTTDTQYF
TGTGCCAGCTCACCACCGCACACCACAGATACGCAGTATTTT
>TRBD1|.|TRBV7-2|TRBJ1-5|16
CASSTWTGGSNQPQHF
TGTGCCAGCAGCACATGGACAGGGGGTAGCAATCAGCCCCAGCATTTT
>.|.|TRBV7-9|TRBJ2-1|14
CASSLASGYNEQFF
TGTGCCAGCAGCTTAGCTAGCGGCTACAATGAGCAGTTCTTC
>TRBD1|.|TRBV18|TRBJ1-1|15
CASSPAGGKNTEAFF
TGTGCCAGCTCACCCGCAGGGGGGAAGAACACTGAAGCTTTCTTT
>.|few|TRBV7-3|TRBJ2-5|13
CASSPTGPETQYF
TGTGCCAGCAGCCCGACAGGTCCAGAGACCCAGTACTTC
>.|once|TRBV7-9|TRBJ1-6|13
CASGDRNNSPLHF
TGTGCCAGCGGTGACAGAAATAATTCACCCCTCCACTTT
>TRBD2|.|TRBV4-1|TRBJ2-3|16
CASSKWTSGITDTQYF
TGCGCCAGCAGCAAATGGACTAGCGGGATCACAGATACGCAGTATTTT